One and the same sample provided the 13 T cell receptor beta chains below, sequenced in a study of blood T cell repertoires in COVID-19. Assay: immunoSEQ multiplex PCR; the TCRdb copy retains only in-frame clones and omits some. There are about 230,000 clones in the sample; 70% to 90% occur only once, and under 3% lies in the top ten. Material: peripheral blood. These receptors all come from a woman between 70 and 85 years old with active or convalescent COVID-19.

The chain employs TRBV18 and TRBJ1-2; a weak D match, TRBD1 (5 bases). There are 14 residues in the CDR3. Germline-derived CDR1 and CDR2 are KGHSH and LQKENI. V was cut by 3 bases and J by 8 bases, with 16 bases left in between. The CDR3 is CASSPSTGPLGYTF. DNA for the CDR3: TGTGCCAGCTCACCGTCCACAGGACCCCTAGGCTACACCTTC.

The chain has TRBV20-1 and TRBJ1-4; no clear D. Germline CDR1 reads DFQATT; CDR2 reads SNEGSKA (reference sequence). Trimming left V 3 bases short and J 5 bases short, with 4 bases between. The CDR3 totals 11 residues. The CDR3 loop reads CSASQNEKLFF. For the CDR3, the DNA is TGCAGTGCTAGCCAAAATGAAAAACTGTTTTTT.

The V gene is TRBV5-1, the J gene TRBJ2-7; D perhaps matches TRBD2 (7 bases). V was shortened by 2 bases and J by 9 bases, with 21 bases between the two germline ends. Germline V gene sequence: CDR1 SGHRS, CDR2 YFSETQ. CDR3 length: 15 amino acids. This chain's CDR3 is CASSLTGTILGGQYF. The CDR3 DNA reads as TGCGCCAGCAGCTTAACAGGGACTATACTCGGGGGGCAGTACTTC.

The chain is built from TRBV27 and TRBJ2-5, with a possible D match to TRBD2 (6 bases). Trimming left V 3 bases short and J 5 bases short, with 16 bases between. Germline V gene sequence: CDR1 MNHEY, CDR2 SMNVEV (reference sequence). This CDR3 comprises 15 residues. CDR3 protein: CASSFLGLRGETQYF. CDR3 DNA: TGTGCCAGCAGTTTTTTGGGACTCCGGGGGGAGACCCAGTACTTC.

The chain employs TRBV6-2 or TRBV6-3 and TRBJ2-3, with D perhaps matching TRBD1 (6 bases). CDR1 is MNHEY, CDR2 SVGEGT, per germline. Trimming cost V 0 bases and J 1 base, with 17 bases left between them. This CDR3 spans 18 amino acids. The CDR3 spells CASSYSRRGSGGTDTQYF. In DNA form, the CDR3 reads TGTGCCAGCAGTTACTCGAGAAGGGGGTCCGGAGGCACAGATACGCAGTATTTT.

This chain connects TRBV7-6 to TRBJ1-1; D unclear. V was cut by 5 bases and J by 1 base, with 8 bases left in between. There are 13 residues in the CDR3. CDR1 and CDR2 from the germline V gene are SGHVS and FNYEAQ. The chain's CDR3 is CASSPSKNTEAFF. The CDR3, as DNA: TGTGCCAGCAGCCCGAGTAAGAACACTGAAGCTTTCTTT.

The CDR3 coding sequence is TGCAGTGCTAAGACGGACAGAGGGCAGTTCTTC. It codes for CSAKTDRGQFF. V gene TRBV20-1 combines with J gene TRBJ2-1, with D perhaps matching TRBD1 (6 bases). The germline gives CDR1 DFQATT, CDR2 SNEGSKA (reference sequence). V was shortened by 4 bases and J by 12 bases, with 13 bases between the two germline ends. The length of the CDR3 is 11 residues.

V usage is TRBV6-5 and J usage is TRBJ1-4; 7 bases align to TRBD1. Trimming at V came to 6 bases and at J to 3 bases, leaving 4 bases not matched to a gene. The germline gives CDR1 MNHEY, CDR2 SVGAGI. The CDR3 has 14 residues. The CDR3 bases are TGTGCCAGCAGATTCGGACAGGCTAATGAAAAACTGTTTTTT. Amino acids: CASRFGQANEKLFF.

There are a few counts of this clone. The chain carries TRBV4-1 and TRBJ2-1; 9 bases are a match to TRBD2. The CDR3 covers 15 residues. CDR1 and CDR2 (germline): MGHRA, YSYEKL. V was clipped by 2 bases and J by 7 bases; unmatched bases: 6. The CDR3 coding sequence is TGCGCCAGCAGCCAACTCGGCGGGAGGGGGAATGAGCAGTTCTTC. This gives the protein CASSQLGGRGNEQFF.

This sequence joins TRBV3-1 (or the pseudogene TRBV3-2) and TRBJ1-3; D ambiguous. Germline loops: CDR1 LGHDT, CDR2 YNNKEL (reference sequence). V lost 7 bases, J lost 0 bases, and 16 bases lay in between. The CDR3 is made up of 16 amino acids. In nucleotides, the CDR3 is TGTGCCAGCACCCCAAGCCACTCGAGCTCTGGAAACACCATATATTTT. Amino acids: CASTPSHSSSGNTIYF.

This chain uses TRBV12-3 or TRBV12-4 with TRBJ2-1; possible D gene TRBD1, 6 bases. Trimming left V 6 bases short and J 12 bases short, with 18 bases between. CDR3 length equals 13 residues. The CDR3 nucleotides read TGTGCCAGCAGCTACGACGGGATAGGGGGGCAGTTCTTC. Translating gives CASSYDGIGGQFF.

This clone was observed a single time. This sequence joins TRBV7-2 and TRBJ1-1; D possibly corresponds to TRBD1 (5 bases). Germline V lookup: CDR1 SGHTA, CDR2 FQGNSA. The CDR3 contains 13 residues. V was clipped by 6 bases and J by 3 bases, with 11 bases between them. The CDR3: CASRIYRYTEAFF. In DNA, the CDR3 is TGTGCCAGCAGGATTTACAGGTACACTGAAGCTTTCTTT.

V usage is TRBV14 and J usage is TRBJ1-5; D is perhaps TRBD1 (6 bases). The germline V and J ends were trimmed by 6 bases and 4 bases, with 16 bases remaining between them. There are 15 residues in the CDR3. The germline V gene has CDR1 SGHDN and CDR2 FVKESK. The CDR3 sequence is CASSGQRWGNQPQHF. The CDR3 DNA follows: TGTGCCAGCAGTGGACAGCGGTGGGGGAATCAGCCCCAGCATTTT.